This T cell receptor (beta chain) was captured in a study of blood T cell repertoires in COVID-19 (dated by TCRdb to the early 2020s). Turning to the overall study: Samples covering the acute and convalescent phases of COVID-19 were provided by collaborators in the United States, Italy and Spain. The prospective study material was composed of cDNA or gDNA derived from T cells, B-cell-depleted T cells, or PBMCs. Deeply sampled blood TCRbeta repertoires from subjects exposed to, actively infected with, or recovered from COVID-19 were included in the dataset. The repertoires were released in a freely available public database intended as a resource for research on the immune response to SARS-CoV-2. The samples were drawn from two sources: the first 160 participants of the ongoing ImmuneRACE study, and approximately 1,300 subjects contributed by 6 global collaborators. Sample metadata almost always included a de-identified subject ID, COVID-19 status, age in years and sex. Where available, HLA class I and class II types were obtained from metadata supplied by the sample provider rather than from assay-based typing. The paper's findings and limits, for the study overall: How much clinical and demographic metadata was included differed by source and by participant, and the metadata was provided uncurated.

The collaborating institutions used their own protocols to collect whole blood in K2EDTA tubes. Collaborator samples were shipped for TCRbeta analysis as frozen whole blood, isolated PBMCs, or DNA extracted from either sample type. V and J are trimmed by 2 bases and 0 bases, and the gene matches miss 8 bases of the junction. CDR1 is given as MNHEY and CDR2 as SVGEGT, both from the germline V gene. The CDR3 contains 17 residues, cysteine and phenylalanine counted. CDR3 DNA only is kept here, 51 bases in frame from base 1. The immunoSEQ Assay, a bias-controlled multiplex PCR, was used to amplify TCRbeta CDR3 regions from genomic DNA. The paper's processing steps were these. The number of nucleated cells in each sample was estimated from the amplification of reference gene primers within the assay. Sequence reads were collapsed and filtered to measure the absolute abundance of every unique TCRbeta CDR3 rearrangement. Productive Simpson clonality was computed per sample as the square root of Simpson's diversity index over productive rearrangements. The clones in this table, taken by TCRdb from immuneACCESS, are in-frame only. Not every clone is retained; where verified, under half of the shortfall comes from an unresolved V gene, and the cause of the rest is unknown. The DNA gave D and trimming, while V, J and clone size come from that table. The sample table contains 220,000 or so clones; only one count was recorded for 70% to 85% of them. Under 2% of the sample is taken by the ten largest.

Regarding this clone: Its specific antigen is unknown. No much larger clone is present one base from it, and per-base qualities are unavailable.

The chain is made from TRBV6-2 or TRBV6-3 and TRBJ1-1, with TRBD1 identical over 8 junction bases. The receptor comes from an elderly woman with acute or convalescent COVID-19. Sequenced input: peripheral blood. The DNA sequence is TGTGCCAGCAGTTACGCCCGGACAGGGTATTTGAACACTGAAGCTTTCTTT. Translated, this gives CASSYARTGYLNTEAFF.